The subject of this entry is one TCR beta chain. The data are from a study of cytomegalovirus exposure and HLA in healthy donors. Produced via immunoSEQ multiplex PCR; TCRdb's table is partial and in-frame only. The sample has about 160,000 clones; around four fifths are singletons. Specimen: PBMCs. This sequence was found in a man aged 25-45 years in good health and CMV-seropositive.

In DNA form, the CDR3 reads TGCAGCGTTGGAAGCGGGTTCGGAAACACCATATATTTT. Its translation: CSVGSGFGNTIYF. The rearrangement uses TRBV29-1 and TRBJ1-3; D is ambiguous. The CDR3 consists of 13 residues. Germline CDR1 is SQVTM and CDR2 is ANQGSEA. V lost 4 bases to trimming and J lost 4 bases, with 11 bases between them.